A single sample gave rise to the 19 T cell receptor beta chains below, sequenced in a study of blood T cell repertoires in COVID-19. Sequencing used immunoSEQ multiplex PCR; TCRdb keeps in-frame clones, though not all of them. This table holds a few hundred thousand clones, approximately 88% found once. Source material: PBMCs or T cells enriched from blood (not recorded which). These TCRs come from a woman in her forties who had been exposed to COVID-19.

The chain has TRBV7-8 and TRBJ2-7, with 9 bases identical to TRBD2. The J segment lost 5 bases and the V segment lost 3 bases, leaving 8 bases of the junction unmatched. Germline loops: CDR1 SGHVS, CDR2 FQNEAQ. This CDR3 is 15 amino acids long. The CDR3 coding sequence is TGTGCCAGCAGCTTGGTAGCGGGGGTTAGGGACGAGCAGTACTTC. It specifies CASSLVAGVRDEQYF.

Concerning this clone itself: At one of its ends the junction is not consistent with the germline gene, which may arise from a read error. The chain employs TRBV5-1 and TRBJ2-1, with a tentative D call TRBD2 (5 bases). The CDR3 is 14 residues long. Germline V gene lookup returns CDR1 SGHRS and CDR2 YFSETQ. CDR3 amino acids: CATRRDSSYNEQFF. DNA for the CDR3: TGTGCCACCCGCCGGGATAGCTCCTACAATGAGCAGTTCTTC.

The CDR3 coding sequence is TGCGCCAGCAGCCTTACCGGGAGGGCTGAAAAACTGTTTTTT. Encoded protein: CASSLTGRAEKLFF. V gene TRBV4-1 combines with J gene TRBJ1-4; D is unclear. From germline, CDR1 is MGHRA and CDR2 YSYEKL. This CDR3 comprises 14 residues. Trimming took 4 bases from V and 7 from J, leaving 13 bases between them.

A few counts support this clone. The germline gene is not matched at one end of the junction; a read error may be the cause. This sequence joins TRBV5-1 and TRBJ1-2; TRBD1 matches 8 bases. Germline CDR1 and CDR2: SGHRS and YFSETQ. The CDR3 covers 18 residues. CDR3 region: CASSPRGQPELANYGYTF. The CDR3 DNA sequence: TGTGCCAGCAGCCCCAGGGGGCAGCCGGAGTTAGCTAACTATGGCTACACCTTC.

The chain couples TRBV20-1 to TRBJ2-5, with unresolved D. Germline V lookup: CDR1 DFQATT, CDR2 SNEGSKA (reference sequence). The CDR3 is 11 amino acids. V was trimmed by 3 bases and J by 10 bases, leaving 12 bases between them. The CDR3 protein is CSASPTANQYF. CDR3 coding DNA: TGCAGTGCTAGTCCAACAGCCAACCAGTACTTC.

V usage is TRBV19 and J usage is TRBJ2-7; perhaps TRBD2 as D (6 bases). V shed 3 bases and J shed 1 base, with 10 bases lying between them. Germline values: CDR1 LNHDA, CDR2 SQIVND (reference sequence). The CDR3 has 14 amino acids. CDR3 sequence (DNA): TGTGCCAGTAGTATTGCAGGGACTTCCTACGAGCAGTACTTC. This gives the protein CASSIAGTSYEQYF.

This clone was observed once. This chain connects TRBV27 to TRBJ2-1; D is uncertain. V was clipped by 4 bases and J by 5 bases, with 6 bases between them. The CDR3 runs to 12 residues. CDR1 is MNHEY, CDR2 SMNVEV, per germline (reference sequence). DNA of the CDR3: TGTGCCAGCAGTTACAAAAACAATGAGCAGTTCTTC. Protein: CASSYKNNEQFF.

The chain carries TRBV6-6 and TRBJ1-4; no reliable D call. The CDR3 contains 15 residues. V lost 6 bases to trimming and J lost 0 bases, with 11 bases between them. From germline, CDR1 is MNHNY and CDR2 SVGAGI (reference sequence). DNA for the CDR3: TGTGCCAGCAGCCCGGTAGATGCAACTAATGAAAAACTGTTTTTT. Translating gives CASSPVDATNEKLFF.

The chain carries TRBV7-9 and TRBJ2-3; 7 nucleotides line up with TRBD2. The germline V gene encodes CDR1 SEHNR and CDR2 FQNEAQ (reference sequence). V dropped 8 bases and J dropped 3; count of bases not matched to a gene: 14. CDR3 length: 16 amino acids. The CDR3 sequence is CASAGWEGGSTDTQYF. DNA of the CDR3: TGTGCCAGCGCCGGCTGGGAAGGCGGGAGTACAGATACGCAGTATTTT.

This sequence joins TRBV30 and TRBJ1-5; TRBD1 is a possible D gene (5 bases). Germline V lookup: CDR1 GTSNPN, CDR2 SVGIG (reference sequence). V was clipped by 2 bases and J by 2 bases, with 13 bases between them. This CDR3 comprises 15 residues. CDR3 loop: CAWSSSGGGNQPQHF. CDR3 nucleotide sequence: TGTGCCTGGAGTTCTTCGGGGGGGGGCAATCAGCCCCAGCATTTT.

This chain links TRBV29-1 with TRBJ1-1; a weak D match, TRBD1 (6 bases). V was clipped by 7 bases and J by 11 bases, with 26 bases between them. From germline, CDR1 is SQVTM and CDR2 ANQGSEA. The CDR3 is 14 amino acids. The CDR3 DNA follows: TGCAGCGGCCTACCCGGGACATCTGAGAGGCAGGCTTTCTTT. It is translated as CSGLPGTSERQAFF.

V and J are TRBV4-3 and TRBJ1-4; D gene unclear. Germline CDR1 and CDR2: LGHNA and YSLEER. The CDR3 loop spans 15 amino acids. The germline V and J ends were trimmed by 2 bases and 8 bases, with 15 bases remaining between them. For the CDR3, the DNA is TGCGCCAGCAGCCAATACCCCGCGGGTAACGAAAAACTGTTTTTT. Protein product: CASSQYPAGNEKLFF.

This clone occurred a few times. V gene TRBV6-4 combines with J gene TRBJ1-1; 9 bases are shared with TRBD1. Germline V gene sequence: CDR1 MRHNA, CDR2 SNTAGT. The CDR3 is made up of 13 amino acids. V shed 0 bases, J shed 11 bases, and the junction held 4 bases outside the gene matches. In DNA form, the CDR3 reads TGTGCCAGCAGTGACTCCGACAGGGGGAAGGCTTTCTTT. Amino acids: CASSDSDRGKAFF.

This chain joins TRBV24-1 and TRBJ2-3; no firm D call. Germline V gene sequence: CDR1 KGHDR, CDR2 SFDVKD. The length of the CDR3 is 16 residues. V was cut by 0 bases and J by 2 bases, with 11 bases left in between. The CDR3 nucleotides are TGTGCCACCAGTGATTTGCAGGCCTCTGACACAGATACGCAGTATTTT. Translated, it gives CATSDLQASDTDTQYF.

V usage is TRBV6-5 and J usage is TRBJ1-6, with 9 nucleotides matching TRBD1. Per germline, CDR1 MNHEY and CDR2 SVGAGI. The CDR3 length is 14 residues. V lost 5 bases, J lost 8 bases, and 4 bases stayed unmatched. The CDR3 region is CASSPGTGYSPLHF. CDR3 nucleotides: TGTGCCAGCAGTCCCGGGACAGGGTATTCACCCCTCCACTTT.

The chain links TRBV28 to TRBJ2-5; a possible D gene is TRBD2 (6 bases). Trimming took 2 bases from V and 5 from J, leaving 12 bases between them. CDR1 and CDR2 (germline): MDHEN, SYDVKM. This CDR3 comprises 14 residues. CDR3: CASSLGGFRETQYF. The CDR3 DNA follows: TGTGCCAGCAGTTTAGGGGGGTTTCGGGAGACCCAGTACTTC.

V is TRBV9 and J is TRBJ1-2; possibly TRBD1 for D (6 bases). Germline CDR1 reads SGDLS; CDR2 reads YYNGEE. CDR3 size: 16 residues. V lost 2 bases, J lost 8 bases, and 22 bases lay in between. The CDR3 is CASSVDQGDTPRGYTF. In DNA, the CDR3 is TGTGCCAGCAGCGTGGACCAAGGGGACACCCCTAGAGGCTACACCTTC. Based on the CDR3 plus reference TRBV9 and TRBJ1-2, the full variable domain is DSGVTQTPKHLITATGQRVTLRCSPRSGDLSVYWYQQSLDQGLQFLIQYYNGEERAKGNILERFSAQQFPDLHSELNLSSLELGDSALYFCASSVDQGDTPRGYTFGSGTRLTVV.

The count of this clone is one. At one end the junction does not follow the germline gene, possibly because of a read error. V and J are TRBV5-1 and TRBJ1-4; TRBD1 matches 9 bases. This CDR3 contains 14 residues. The germline V gene encodes CDR1 SGHRS and CDR2 YFSETQ. The DNA for the CDR3 is TGTGCCAGCAGCCTGGGACAGGGAAACGAAAAACTGTTTTTT. This codes for CASSLGQGNEKLFF.

CDR3 DNA: TGTGCCAGCAGCCACCCAGATGTGGGGACAGCCAGCTATGGCTACACCTTC. This encodes CASSHPDVGTASYGYTF. The V gene is TRBV7-2, the J gene TRBJ1-2, with 7 nucleotides matching TRBD1. This CDR3 has 17 residues. From germline, CDR1 is SGHTA and CDR2 FQGNSA. V trimming: 5 bases; J trimming: 4 bases; junction bases outside the gene matches: 16.